This T cell receptor beta chain was captured in a study of OX40 agonist ivuxolimab in advanced cancers. Looking at the study overall: Ivuxolimab was an agonistic, fully human IgG2 monoclonal antibody directed against OX40 (CD134), a costimulatory receptor. Intravenous ivuxolimab was administered to patients every 2 weeks at six dose levels: 0.01, 0.1, 0.3, 1.5, 3 and 10 mg/kg. Of the approximately 53 patients in dose escalation, about 20 had hepatocellular carcinoma, about 15 had melanoma, 9 had renal cell carcinoma and 9 had head and neck cancer. In the dose-escalation cohort, 82.7% of patients were male, and the mean age was approximately 64 years, with a range of roughly 20 to 80. Patients were allowed to have had prior anti-PD-1, anti-PD-L1 or anti-CTLA-4 therapy, and around two fifths of the dose-escalation patients had been treated with checkpoint inhibitors. Partial responses occurred in three dose-escalation patients, of whom one had hepatocellular carcinoma and two had cutaneous melanoma. The purpose of peripheral TCRbeta sequencing was to test whether ivuxolimab changed TCR sequence diversity and led to clonal T-cell expansion. The paper covers the monotherapy dose-escalation part of the phase I ivuxolimab trial, which included N of about 50 patients.

The CDR3 runs 16 residues from the cysteine to the phenylalanine. Only the CDR3 DNA stays, 48 bases, in frame from base 1. The germline V gene sets CDR1 to SGHDN and CDR2 to FVKESK. At the junction V is shortened by 4 bases and J by 5 bases; bases outside the gene matches: 6. Genomic DNA was extracted from sorted cells for sequencing of the TCRbeta CDR3 region. The immunoSEQ Assay was used for sequencing of TCRbeta CDR3 regions. TCRdb stores this immuneACCESS table with in-frame sequences only. Part of the clones is absent; in the studies checked, under half of the shortfall reflects unresolved V genes, and no reason is known for the rest. The sample profile shows under 90,000 clones; around 90% of them were found once. The ten largest make up 1.5% to 2% of the sample. General study outcomes and caveats: Which antigens the clonally expanded peripheral T cells were specific for was not determined. Low levels of normalized T-cell clonal expansion were also seen in some patients who did not respond. At doses from 0.1 to 3.0 mg/kg, clonal expansion was seen in both CD4+ and CD8+ blood T cells between baseline and week 6. After ivuxolimab, more expanded clones were found on average in CD8+ T cells than in CD4+ T cells. In partial responders in the 0.1-3.0 mg/kg groups, normalized peripheral clonal expansion was found to be among the lowest, especially among CD8+ T cells.

This clone was seen a few times. Its antigen is currently not known. Base quality data are lacking; no much larger clone is found one base away. The trial excluded patients who had a history of autoimmune disease or who were on systemic immunosuppression. In every dose cohort, peripheral blood was drawn for TCR sequencing at baseline, cycle 4 day 1, and cycle 7 day 1. The samples were taken from a phase I, first-in-human, multicenter, open-label dose-escalation trial of ivuxolimab. Adults with locally advanced or metastatic melanoma, renal cell, hepatocellular, or head and neck squamous cell carcinoma were enrolled in the trial. CD4+ and CD8+ T cells were sorted separately from peripheral blood before TCR sequencing.

This receptor chain uses TRBV14 and TRBJ2-2; 11 nucleotides in the junction match TRBD2. The input for sequencing was CD4+ or CD8+ T cells sorted from blood, taken in a trial of the OX40 agonist ivuxolimab. This clonotype was obtained from an adult with an advanced solid tumor such as melanoma, head and neck, liver or kidney cancer. The CDR3 region reads CASSPSLAGVTGELFF. In nucleotides, the sequence is TGTGCCAGCAGCCCATCACTAGCGGGAGTAACCGGGGAGCTGTTTTTT.